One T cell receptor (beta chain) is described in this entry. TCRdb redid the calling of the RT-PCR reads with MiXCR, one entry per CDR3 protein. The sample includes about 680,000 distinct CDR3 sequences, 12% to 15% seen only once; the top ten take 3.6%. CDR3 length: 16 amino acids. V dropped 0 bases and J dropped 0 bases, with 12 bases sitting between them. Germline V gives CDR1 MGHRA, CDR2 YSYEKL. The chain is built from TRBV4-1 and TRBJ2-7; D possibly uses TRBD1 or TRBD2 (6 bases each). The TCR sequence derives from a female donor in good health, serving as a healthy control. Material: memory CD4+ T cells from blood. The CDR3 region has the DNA TGCGCCAGCAGCCAAGAAAGGGGGGTCTTCTCCTACGAGCAGTACTTC. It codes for CASSQERGVFSYEQYF.